This T cell receptor beta chain was sequenced during a study of blood T cell repertoires in COVID-19. Turning to the study itself: From T cells, B-cell-depleted T cells, or PBMCs came the material, which was cDNA or gDNA.

In the authors' methods: How many nucleated cells were present was estimated from reference gene primer amplification. The table came from immunoSEQ multiplex PCR; TCRdb's copy has only in-frame clones and leaves some out. V, J and clone size are taken as reported in that table, and D and trimming were inferred from the DNA itself. This table holds 70,000 to 90,000 clones, around 82% found once. The V and J ends lost 3 bases and 1 base respectively, with 9 bases between them. This CDR3 region has 14 residues. Per the germline V gene, CDR1 is SEHNR and CDR2 is FQNEAQ (reference sequence). Sequenced input: peripheral blood. The origin of this receptor is an elderly woman with acute or convalescent COVID-19. The chain carries TRBV7-9 and TRBJ1-1, with unresolved D. The CDR3 sequence: CASSFQAPNTEAFF. CDR3 coding DNA: TGTGCCAGCAGCTTTCAAGCCCCGAACACTGAAGCTTTCTTT.